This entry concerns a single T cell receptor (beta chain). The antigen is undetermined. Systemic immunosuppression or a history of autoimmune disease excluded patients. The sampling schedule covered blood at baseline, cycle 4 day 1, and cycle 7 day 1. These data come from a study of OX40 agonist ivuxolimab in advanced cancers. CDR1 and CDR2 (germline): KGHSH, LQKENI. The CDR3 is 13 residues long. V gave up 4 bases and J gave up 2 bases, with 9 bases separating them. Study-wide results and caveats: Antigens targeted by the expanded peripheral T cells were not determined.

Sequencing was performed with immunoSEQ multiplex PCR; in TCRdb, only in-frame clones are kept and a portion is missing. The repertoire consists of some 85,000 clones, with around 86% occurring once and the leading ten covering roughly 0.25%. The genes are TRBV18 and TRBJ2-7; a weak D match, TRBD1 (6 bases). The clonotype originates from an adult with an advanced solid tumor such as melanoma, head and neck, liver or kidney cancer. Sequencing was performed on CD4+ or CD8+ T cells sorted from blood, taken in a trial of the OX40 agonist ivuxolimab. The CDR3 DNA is TGTGCCAGCTCACGACAGGACACCTACGAGCAGTACTTC. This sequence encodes CASSRQDTYEQYF.